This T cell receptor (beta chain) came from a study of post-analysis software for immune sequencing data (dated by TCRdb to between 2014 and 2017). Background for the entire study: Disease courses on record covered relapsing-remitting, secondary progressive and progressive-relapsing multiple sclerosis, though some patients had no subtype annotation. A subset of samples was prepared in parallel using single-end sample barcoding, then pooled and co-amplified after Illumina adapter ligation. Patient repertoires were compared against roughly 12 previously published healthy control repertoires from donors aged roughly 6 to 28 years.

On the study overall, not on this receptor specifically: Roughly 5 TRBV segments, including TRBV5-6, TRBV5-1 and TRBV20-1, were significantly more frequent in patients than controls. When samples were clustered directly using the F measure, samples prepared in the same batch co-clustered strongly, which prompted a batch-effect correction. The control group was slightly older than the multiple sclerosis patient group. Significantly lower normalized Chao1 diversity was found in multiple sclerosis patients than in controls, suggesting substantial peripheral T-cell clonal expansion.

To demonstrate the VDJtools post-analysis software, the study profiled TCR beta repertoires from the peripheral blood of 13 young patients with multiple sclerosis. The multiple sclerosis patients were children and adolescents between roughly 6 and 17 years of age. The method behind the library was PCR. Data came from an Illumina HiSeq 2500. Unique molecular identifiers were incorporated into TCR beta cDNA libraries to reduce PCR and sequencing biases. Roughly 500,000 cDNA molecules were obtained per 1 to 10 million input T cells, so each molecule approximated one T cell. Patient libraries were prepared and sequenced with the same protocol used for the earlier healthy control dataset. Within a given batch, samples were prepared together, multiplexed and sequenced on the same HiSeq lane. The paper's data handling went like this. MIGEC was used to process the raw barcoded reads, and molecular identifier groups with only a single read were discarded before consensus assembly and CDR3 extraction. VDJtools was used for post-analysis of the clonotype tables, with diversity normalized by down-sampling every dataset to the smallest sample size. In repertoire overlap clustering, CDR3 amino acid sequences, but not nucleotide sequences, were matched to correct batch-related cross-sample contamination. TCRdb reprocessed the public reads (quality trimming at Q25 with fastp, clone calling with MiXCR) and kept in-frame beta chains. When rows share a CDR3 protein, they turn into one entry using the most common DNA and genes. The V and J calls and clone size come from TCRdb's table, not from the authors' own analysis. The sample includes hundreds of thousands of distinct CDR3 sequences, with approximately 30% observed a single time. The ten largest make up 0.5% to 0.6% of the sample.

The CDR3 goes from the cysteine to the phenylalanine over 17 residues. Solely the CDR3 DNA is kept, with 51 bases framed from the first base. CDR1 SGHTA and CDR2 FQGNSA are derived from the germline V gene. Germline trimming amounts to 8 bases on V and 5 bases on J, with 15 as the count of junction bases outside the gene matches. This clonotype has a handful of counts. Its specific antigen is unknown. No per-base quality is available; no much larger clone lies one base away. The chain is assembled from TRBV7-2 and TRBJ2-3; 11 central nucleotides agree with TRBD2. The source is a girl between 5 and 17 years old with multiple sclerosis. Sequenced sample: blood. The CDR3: CASRTVITSGGGDTQYF. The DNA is TGTGCCAGCCGAACCGTCATCACTAGCGGGGGTGGAGATACGCAGTATTTT.